One and the same sample provided the 10 T cell receptor beta chains below, sequenced in a study of T-cell memory formation after mild COVID-19. TCRdb processed the 5' RACE reads anew with MiXCR; each CDR3 protein has one entry. The sample lists over 10,000 distinct CDR3 sequences; roughly 15% were seen once. Sequenced input: PBMCs or a T cell subset sorted from them (not recorded which). The source of these receptors is a man aged 18 to 30 who had mild COVID-19 (a few samples of this study predate the infection). Cell type and time point are not known.

This clonotype was counted many times. J is TRBJ1-1 and V is TRBV4-3; a weak D match, TRBD1 (5 bases). The CDR3 is made up of 15 amino acids. From germline, CDR1 is LGHNA and CDR2 YSLEER. Trimming left V 1 base short and J 10 bases short, with 19 bases between. CDR3 region: CASSQVLGVAQGAFF. The CDR3 region has the DNA TGCGCCAGCAGCCAAGTTTTAGGGGTGGCCCAAGGAGCTTTCTTT.

This clonotype has just a few counts. The chain carries TRBV6-6 and TRBJ1-2, with 7 nucleotides matching TRBD1. Per germline, CDR1 MNHNY and CDR2 SVGAGI (reference sequence). This CDR3 is 12 amino acids long. V dropped 8 bases and J dropped 4; count of bases not matched to a gene: 4. The DNA for the CDR3 is TGTGCCAGCCGAGGGGGCCCCTATGGCTACACCTTC. This translates into CASRGGPYGYTF.

This clonotype has just a few counts. This sequence joins TRBV5-1 and TRBJ2-7; 9 bases are a match to TRBD2. CDR1 SGHRS and CDR2 YFSETQ come from the germline V gene. The trim removed 4 bases at V and 3 bases at J, leaving 5 bases unmatched. The length of the CDR3 is 14 residues. DNA of the CDR3: TGCGCCAGCAGCATTCTAGCGGGGCACTACGAGCAGTACGTC. It encodes CASSILAGHYEQYV.

Remarks on this clonotype: A read error is possible here, since a much larger clone lies one base away. The CDR3 DNA follows: TGTGCCAGCCGACCGGGACTCGAGCATCCTGAGCAGTTCTTC. Amino acids: CASRPGLEHPEQFF. The V call is TRBV2, the J call TRBJ2-1; D may be TRBD2 (6 bases). The V gene's germline CDR1 is SNHLY and CDR2 FYNNEI. This CDR3 is 14 amino acids long. Trimming cost V 8 bases and J 9 bases, with 20 bases left between them.

The sample holds a few counts of this clonotype. The chain employs TRBV14 and TRBJ2-6; D not certain. The ends were cut back, 4 bases at V and 0 bases at J, with 10 bases in the middle. Germline V lookup: CDR1 SGHDN, CDR2 FVKESK. This CDR3 has 16 residues. The CDR3 is CASSPTGPSGANVLTF. Here the CDR3 DNA reads TGTGCCAGCAGCCCTACGGGTCCCTCTGGGGCCAACGTCCTGACTTTC.

This clonotype has ten or more counts. The chain recombines TRBV4-1 with TRBJ2-7; either TRBD1 or TRBD2 may fit D (5 bases each). The CDR3 runs to 14 residues. Germline assignment: CDR1 MGHRA and CDR2 YSYEKL. Between the trimmed V and J ends, which lost 0 bases and 3 bases, there was a span of 9 bases. The CDR3 here is CASSQDGAGYEQYF. CDR3 DNA sequence: TGCGCCAGCAGCCAAGATGGGGCGGGCTACGAGCAGTACTTC.

This clonotype was seen ten or more times. The V gene is TRBV10-3, the J gene TRBJ2-1; D possibly corresponds to TRBD1 (5 bases). CDR3 length: 13 residues. CDR1 is ENHRY and CDR2 is SYGVKD in the germline V gene. V was trimmed by 9 bases and J by 7 bases, leaving 16 bases between them. The CDR3 is CAIRQSSGNEQFF. Written as DNA, the CDR3 is TGTGCCATACGACAGTCCTCTGGGAATGAGCAGTTCTTC.

The chain couples TRBV7-9 to TRBJ2-7; 8 bases map to TRBD2. This CDR3 contains 14 residues. The V and J ends lost 3 bases and 5 bases, in that order; junction bases with no gene match: 6. Germline assignment: CDR1 SEHNR and CDR2 FQNEAQ (reference sequence). The CDR3 sequence is CASSFGGGPNEQYF. In DNA form, the CDR3 reads TGTGCCAGCAGCTTCGGGGGGGGGCCCAACGAGCAGTACTTC.

This clonotype appeared many times. The chain carries TRBV27 and TRBJ2-3, with a possible D match to TRBD1 (6 bases). CDR1 and CDR2 (germline): MNHEY, SMNVEV (reference sequence). The V and J ends lost 5 bases and 0 bases respectively, with 15 bases between them. This CDR3 contains 16 residues. CDR3 coding DNA: TGTGCCAGCAGTCCGAATGTGGGGGCTAGCACAGATACGCAGTATTTT. This codes for CASSPNVGASTDTQYF.

V and J are TRBV11-2 and TRBJ1-4; TRBD1 might be the D (5 bases). CDR3 length equals 16 residues. Trimming shortened V by 5 bases and J by 4 bases, and 17 bases separated the two germline ends. Germline lookup yields CDR1 SGHAT and CDR2 FQNNGV. The CDR3 region is CASSPNYPGLNEKLFF. The CDR3 coding sequence is TGTGCCAGCAGCCCCAATTACCCGGGACTTAATGAAAAACTGTTTTTT.